A single sample gave rise to the 13 T cell receptor beta chains below, sequenced in a study of cytomegalovirus exposure and HLA in healthy donors (dated by TCRdb to about 2017). The protocol used for the library was the immunoSEQ multiplex PCR assay. The multiplex PCR relied on a mix of 60 forward primers for TCR Vbeta segments and 13 reverse primers for TCR Jbeta segments. TCRdb mirrors the immuneACCESS table, restricted to in-frame sequences. Some clones are absent from its copies; in checked studies, under half trace to an unresolved V gene, and the reason for the others is unknown. A total of about 100,000 clones appear in this sample, 80% to 90% of them only once. The ten largest make up 0.9% to 1.5% of the sample. Sequencing was performed on PBMCs. These TCRs come from a woman younger than 30 in good health and CMV-seronegative.

This clone was recorded once. The chain joins TRBV5-5 to TRBJ2-7; unclear D gene. CDR3 size: 15 residues. Germline V CDR1 and CDR2: SGHKS, YYEKEE (reference sequence). The V gene lost 6 bases and the J gene lost 2 bases, with 18 bases spanning the gap. The CDR3 DNA reads TGTGCCAGCAACCCCTTACTGGTAGTTACCTACGAGCAGTACTTC. It translates to CASNPLLVVTYEQYF. Looking up the rest from reference TRBV5-5 and TRBJ2-7 gives the full variable domain: DAGVTQSPTHLIKTRGQQVTLRCSPISGHKSVSWYQQVLGQGPQFIFQYYEKEERGRGNFPDRFSARQFPNYSSELNVNALLLGDSALYLCASNPLLVVTYEQYFGPGTRLTVT.

The chain carries TRBV9 and TRBJ2-5, with D maybe TRBD2 (5 bases). The germline CDR1 and CDR2 sequences are SGDLS and YYNGEE. This CDR3 has 14 residues. Trimming took off 0 bases at V and 5 bases at J, with 11 bases between the two ends. CDR3 loop: CASSVDLGGETQYF. The CDR3 DNA reads TGTGCCAGCAGCGTAGATTTAGGAGGCGAGACCCAGTACTTC.

This chain joins TRBV9 and TRBJ2-6, with D perhaps matching TRBD2 (5 bases). Between the trimmed V and J ends, which lost 0 bases and 3 bases, there was a span of 10 bases. Germline CDR1 and CDR2: SGDLS and YYNGEE. The CDR3 is 16 residues long. This CDR3 is CASSVDRGGGANVLTF. CDR3 nucleotide sequence: TGTGCCAGCAGCGTAGACCGTGGAGGTGGGGCCAACGTCCTGACTTTC.

The chain recombines TRBV11-3 with TRBJ1-3, with 8 bases aligning to TRBD1. V shed 3 bases and J 0 bases; nucleotides not matched to a gene: 7. The CDR3 is 17 residues long. Germline values: CDR1 SGHNT, CDR2 YENEEA. CDR3 in amino acids: CASSLYGQGLSGNTIYF. For the CDR3, the DNA is TGTGCCAGCAGCTTGTACGGACAGGGCCTCTCTGGAAACACCATATATTTT.

This clone was detected only a few times. This CDR3 is CASSPGQGVSQPQHF. For the CDR3, the DNA is TGTGCCAGCAGTCCGGGACAGGGTGTTAGTCAGCCCCAGCATTTT. The rearrangement links TRBV6-6 to TRBJ1-5; 9 bases map to TRBD1. The length of the CDR3 is 15 residues. Germline lookup yields CDR1 MNHNY and CDR2 SVGAGI (reference sequence). V shed 5 bases and J 6 bases; nucleotides not matched to a gene: 8.

The genes are TRBV27 and TRBJ2-3, with D maybe TRBD2 (6 bases). From germline, CDR1 is MNHEY and CDR2 SMNVEV (reference sequence). The germline V and J ends were trimmed by 1 base and 2 bases, with 10 bases remaining between them. This CDR3 has 15 residues. As DNA, the CDR3 is TGTGCCAGCAGTTTATATTGGGGGGACACAGATACGCAGTATTTT. It is translated as CASSLYWGDTDTQYF.

The rearrangement joins TRBV28 to TRBJ2-7; tentatively, D is TRBD1 (6 bases). The germline V gene has CDR1 MDHEN and CDR2 SYDVKM. The CDR3 is made up of 13 amino acids. Trimming took 3 bases from V and 4 from J, leaving 10 bases between them. The CDR3: CASSFLRGYEQYF. For the CDR3, the DNA is TGTGCCAGCAGTTTCCTCAGGGGTTACGAGCAGTACTTC.

J is TRBJ2-7 and V is TRBV13; 9 bases fit TRBD2. This CDR3 spans 13 amino acids. Trimming took 1 base from V and 6 from J; bases not matched to a gene: 1. Germline values: CDR1 PRHDT, CDR2 FYEKMQ (reference sequence). Here the CDR3 DNA reads TGTGCCAGCAGCTTAGTACTAGCGGGCGAGCAGTACTTC. Protein: CASSLVLAGEQYF. The whole variable domain, remainder taken from reference TRBV13 and TRBJ2-7, is AAGVIQSPRHLIKEKRETATLKCYPIPRHDTVYWYQQGPGQDPQFLISFYEKMQSDKGSIPDRFSAQQFSDYHSELNMSSLELGDSALYFCASSLVLAGEQYFGPGTRLTVT.

The V call is TRBV18, the J call TRBJ1-3; D is unclear. V was clipped by 1 base and J by 2 bases, with 9 bases between them. The CDR3 is made up of 15 amino acids. In germline, CDR1 is KGHSH, CDR2 LQKENI. CDR3 sequence reads: CASSPQVGAGNTIYF. CDR3 DNA sequence: TGTGCCAGCTCACCACAGGTCGGGGCTGGAAACACCATATATTTT.

This clone was seen only once. V gene TRBV7-9 combines with J gene TRBJ2-7; 7 bases line up with TRBD1. Germline V lookup: CDR1 SEHNR, CDR2 FQNEAQ (reference sequence). V shed 2 bases, J shed 5 bases, and the junction held 6 bases outside the gene matches. The CDR3 runs to 14 residues. CDR3 DNA: TGTGCCAGCAGCTTATTGGCTACAGGGGACGAGCAGTACTTC. It yields the protein CASSLLATGDEQYF.

This CDR3 is CASSLGLAGGPQETQYF. In nucleotides, the CDR3 is TGTGCCAGCAGCTTAGGGCTAGCGGGGGGTCCCCAAGAGACCCAGTACTTC. The chain carries TRBV7-2 and TRBJ2-5; 11 bases agree with TRBD2. Germline V CDR1 and CDR2: SGHTA, FQGNSA. The V segment lost 1 base and the J segment 1 base; nucleotides outside the gene matches: 5. This CDR3 region has 17 residues.

The chain links TRBV4-3 to TRBJ2-3, with 7 bases aligning to TRBD2. Looked up from germline, CDR1 is LGHNA and CDR2 is YSLEER. This CDR3 has 15 amino acids. The V and J ends lost 3 bases and 4 bases, in that order; junction bases with no gene match: 7. CDR3 nucleotides: TGCGCCAGCAGCCAGGACGGGGAGGGCCCAGATACGCAGTATTTT. Amino acids: CASSQDGEGPDTQYF.

The V and J genes are TRBV11-2 and TRBJ2-3; D is possibly TRBD1 (5 bases). CDR3 length: 15 amino acids. Trimming removed 1 base at V and 2 bases at J, with 10 bases between. Germline V CDR1 and CDR2: SGHAT, FQNNGV. This chain's CDR3 is CASSLVYRNTDTQYF. The CDR3 DNA reads TGTGCCAGCAGCTTAGTTTACAGGAACACAGATACGCAGTATTTT.